Listed below are T cell receptor beta chains from one sample, sequenced in a study of beta chain features in type 1 diabetes. Generated by immunoSEQ multiplex PCR, the TCRdb table keeps only in-frame clones and is missing some. The sample consists of about 340,000 clones, 6.5% to 10% of them appearing once. The sequenced material came from central memory CD4+ T cells from blood. Receptors were obtained from a woman between 18 and 30 years old in good health. Each CDR3 is given with its conserved first and last residue. Each record gives: J gene, V gene, D gene, clone size, CDR3 protein, CDR3 DNA. The D gene is left open where the match is weak. Only some rows state a clone size, as once, few, many or a class for expanded clones.

TRBJ2-3 | TRBV4-3 | - | few | CASSFSPGGSSSTDTQYF | TGCGCCAGCAGCTTTAGCCCAGGTGGGAGCTCTAGCACAGATACGCAGTATTTT
TRBJ2-3 | TRBV29-1 | - | - | CSGQLSTDTQYF | TGCAGCGGCCAACTAAGCACAGATACGCAGTATTTT
TRBJ1-2 | TRBV27 | TRBD1 | - | CASRDRTDGYTF | TGTGCCAGCCGGGACAGAACGGATGGCTACACCTTC
TRBJ2-3 | TRBV29-1 | - | - | CSVGRSALDTQYF | TGCAGCGTTGGAAGGTCCGCTTTGGATACGCAGTATTTT
TRBJ2-7 | TRBV7-9 | - | - | CASSLGLRSSYEQYF | TGTGCCAGCAGCCTGGGGTTGAGGAGCTCCTACGAGCAGTACTTC
TRBJ1-5 | TRBV7-3 | - | - | CASSLTGNQPQHF | TGTGCCAGCAGCTTAACGGGGAATCAGCCCCAGCATTTT
TRBJ2-3 | TRBV9 | - | few | CASSVGSTDTQYF | TGTGCCAGCAGCGTTGGGAGCACAGATACGCAGTATTTT
TRBJ2-5 | TRBV7-2 | - | few | CASSWTPETQYF | TGTGCCAGCAGTTGGACACCGGAGACCCAGTACTTC
TRBJ1-4 | TRBV7-2 | - | many | CASSPGQGAEKLFF | TGTGCCAGCAGCCCCGGGCAGGGAGCTGAAAAACTGTTTTTT
TRBJ2-3 | TRBV6-1 | - | few | CASSYSTITDTQYF | TGTGCCAGCAGTTATTCGACCATCACAGATACGCAGTATTTT
TRBJ2-3 | TRBV28 | - | - | CASRGGGWDTQYF | TGTGCCAGCAGGGGAGGGGGATGGGATACGCAGTATTTT
TRBJ2-6 | TRBV18 | - | - | CASSEVGAPSLGANVLTF | TGTGCCAGCTCAGAGGTCGGCGCCCCTTCTCTTGGGGCCAACGTCCTGACTTTC